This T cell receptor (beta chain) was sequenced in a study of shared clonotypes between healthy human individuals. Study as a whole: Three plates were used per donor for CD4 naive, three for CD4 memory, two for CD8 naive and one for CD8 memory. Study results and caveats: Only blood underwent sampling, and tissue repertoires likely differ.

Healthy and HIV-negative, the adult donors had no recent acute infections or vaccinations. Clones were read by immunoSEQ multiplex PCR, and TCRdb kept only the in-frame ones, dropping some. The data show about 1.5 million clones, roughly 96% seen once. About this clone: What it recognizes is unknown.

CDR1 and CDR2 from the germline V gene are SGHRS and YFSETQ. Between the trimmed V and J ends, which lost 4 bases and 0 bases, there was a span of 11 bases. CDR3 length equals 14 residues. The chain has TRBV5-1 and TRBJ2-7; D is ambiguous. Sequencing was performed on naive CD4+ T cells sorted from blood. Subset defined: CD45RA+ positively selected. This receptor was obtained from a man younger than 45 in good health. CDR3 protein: CASSPRHLSYEQYF. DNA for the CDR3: TGCGCCAGCAGCCCAAGACACCTCTCCTACGAGCAGTACTTC.